This T cell receptor beta chain is from a study of cytomegalovirus exposure and HLA in healthy donors. It was with 60 Vbeta and 13 Jbeta primers that the PCR ran. Using immunoSEQ multiplex PCR, the repertoire was profiled, and TCRdb retains in-frame clones only, with some absent. The sample lists 140,000 to 150,000 clones, about 85% occurring once. In germline, CDR1 is KGHSH, CDR2 LQKENI. Germline trimming cut 3 bases from V and 5 bases from J; bases unmatched to any gene: 6. The length of the CDR3 is 14 residues. As regards this clone: Its antigen is still unknown.

Study results and caveats: Analysis performed later found more than 15,000 TCR beta sequences associated with HLA alleles at 0.05 false discovery rate.

J is TRBJ2-7 and V is TRBV18; TRBD1 matches at 8 bases. The TCR was taken from a boy between 2 and 10 years old in good health and CMV-seronegative. The sequenced sample was PBMCs. CDR3: CASSPGTGGDEQYF. CDR3 DNA: TGTGCCAGCTCACCGGGGACAGGAGGCGACGAGCAGTACTTC.